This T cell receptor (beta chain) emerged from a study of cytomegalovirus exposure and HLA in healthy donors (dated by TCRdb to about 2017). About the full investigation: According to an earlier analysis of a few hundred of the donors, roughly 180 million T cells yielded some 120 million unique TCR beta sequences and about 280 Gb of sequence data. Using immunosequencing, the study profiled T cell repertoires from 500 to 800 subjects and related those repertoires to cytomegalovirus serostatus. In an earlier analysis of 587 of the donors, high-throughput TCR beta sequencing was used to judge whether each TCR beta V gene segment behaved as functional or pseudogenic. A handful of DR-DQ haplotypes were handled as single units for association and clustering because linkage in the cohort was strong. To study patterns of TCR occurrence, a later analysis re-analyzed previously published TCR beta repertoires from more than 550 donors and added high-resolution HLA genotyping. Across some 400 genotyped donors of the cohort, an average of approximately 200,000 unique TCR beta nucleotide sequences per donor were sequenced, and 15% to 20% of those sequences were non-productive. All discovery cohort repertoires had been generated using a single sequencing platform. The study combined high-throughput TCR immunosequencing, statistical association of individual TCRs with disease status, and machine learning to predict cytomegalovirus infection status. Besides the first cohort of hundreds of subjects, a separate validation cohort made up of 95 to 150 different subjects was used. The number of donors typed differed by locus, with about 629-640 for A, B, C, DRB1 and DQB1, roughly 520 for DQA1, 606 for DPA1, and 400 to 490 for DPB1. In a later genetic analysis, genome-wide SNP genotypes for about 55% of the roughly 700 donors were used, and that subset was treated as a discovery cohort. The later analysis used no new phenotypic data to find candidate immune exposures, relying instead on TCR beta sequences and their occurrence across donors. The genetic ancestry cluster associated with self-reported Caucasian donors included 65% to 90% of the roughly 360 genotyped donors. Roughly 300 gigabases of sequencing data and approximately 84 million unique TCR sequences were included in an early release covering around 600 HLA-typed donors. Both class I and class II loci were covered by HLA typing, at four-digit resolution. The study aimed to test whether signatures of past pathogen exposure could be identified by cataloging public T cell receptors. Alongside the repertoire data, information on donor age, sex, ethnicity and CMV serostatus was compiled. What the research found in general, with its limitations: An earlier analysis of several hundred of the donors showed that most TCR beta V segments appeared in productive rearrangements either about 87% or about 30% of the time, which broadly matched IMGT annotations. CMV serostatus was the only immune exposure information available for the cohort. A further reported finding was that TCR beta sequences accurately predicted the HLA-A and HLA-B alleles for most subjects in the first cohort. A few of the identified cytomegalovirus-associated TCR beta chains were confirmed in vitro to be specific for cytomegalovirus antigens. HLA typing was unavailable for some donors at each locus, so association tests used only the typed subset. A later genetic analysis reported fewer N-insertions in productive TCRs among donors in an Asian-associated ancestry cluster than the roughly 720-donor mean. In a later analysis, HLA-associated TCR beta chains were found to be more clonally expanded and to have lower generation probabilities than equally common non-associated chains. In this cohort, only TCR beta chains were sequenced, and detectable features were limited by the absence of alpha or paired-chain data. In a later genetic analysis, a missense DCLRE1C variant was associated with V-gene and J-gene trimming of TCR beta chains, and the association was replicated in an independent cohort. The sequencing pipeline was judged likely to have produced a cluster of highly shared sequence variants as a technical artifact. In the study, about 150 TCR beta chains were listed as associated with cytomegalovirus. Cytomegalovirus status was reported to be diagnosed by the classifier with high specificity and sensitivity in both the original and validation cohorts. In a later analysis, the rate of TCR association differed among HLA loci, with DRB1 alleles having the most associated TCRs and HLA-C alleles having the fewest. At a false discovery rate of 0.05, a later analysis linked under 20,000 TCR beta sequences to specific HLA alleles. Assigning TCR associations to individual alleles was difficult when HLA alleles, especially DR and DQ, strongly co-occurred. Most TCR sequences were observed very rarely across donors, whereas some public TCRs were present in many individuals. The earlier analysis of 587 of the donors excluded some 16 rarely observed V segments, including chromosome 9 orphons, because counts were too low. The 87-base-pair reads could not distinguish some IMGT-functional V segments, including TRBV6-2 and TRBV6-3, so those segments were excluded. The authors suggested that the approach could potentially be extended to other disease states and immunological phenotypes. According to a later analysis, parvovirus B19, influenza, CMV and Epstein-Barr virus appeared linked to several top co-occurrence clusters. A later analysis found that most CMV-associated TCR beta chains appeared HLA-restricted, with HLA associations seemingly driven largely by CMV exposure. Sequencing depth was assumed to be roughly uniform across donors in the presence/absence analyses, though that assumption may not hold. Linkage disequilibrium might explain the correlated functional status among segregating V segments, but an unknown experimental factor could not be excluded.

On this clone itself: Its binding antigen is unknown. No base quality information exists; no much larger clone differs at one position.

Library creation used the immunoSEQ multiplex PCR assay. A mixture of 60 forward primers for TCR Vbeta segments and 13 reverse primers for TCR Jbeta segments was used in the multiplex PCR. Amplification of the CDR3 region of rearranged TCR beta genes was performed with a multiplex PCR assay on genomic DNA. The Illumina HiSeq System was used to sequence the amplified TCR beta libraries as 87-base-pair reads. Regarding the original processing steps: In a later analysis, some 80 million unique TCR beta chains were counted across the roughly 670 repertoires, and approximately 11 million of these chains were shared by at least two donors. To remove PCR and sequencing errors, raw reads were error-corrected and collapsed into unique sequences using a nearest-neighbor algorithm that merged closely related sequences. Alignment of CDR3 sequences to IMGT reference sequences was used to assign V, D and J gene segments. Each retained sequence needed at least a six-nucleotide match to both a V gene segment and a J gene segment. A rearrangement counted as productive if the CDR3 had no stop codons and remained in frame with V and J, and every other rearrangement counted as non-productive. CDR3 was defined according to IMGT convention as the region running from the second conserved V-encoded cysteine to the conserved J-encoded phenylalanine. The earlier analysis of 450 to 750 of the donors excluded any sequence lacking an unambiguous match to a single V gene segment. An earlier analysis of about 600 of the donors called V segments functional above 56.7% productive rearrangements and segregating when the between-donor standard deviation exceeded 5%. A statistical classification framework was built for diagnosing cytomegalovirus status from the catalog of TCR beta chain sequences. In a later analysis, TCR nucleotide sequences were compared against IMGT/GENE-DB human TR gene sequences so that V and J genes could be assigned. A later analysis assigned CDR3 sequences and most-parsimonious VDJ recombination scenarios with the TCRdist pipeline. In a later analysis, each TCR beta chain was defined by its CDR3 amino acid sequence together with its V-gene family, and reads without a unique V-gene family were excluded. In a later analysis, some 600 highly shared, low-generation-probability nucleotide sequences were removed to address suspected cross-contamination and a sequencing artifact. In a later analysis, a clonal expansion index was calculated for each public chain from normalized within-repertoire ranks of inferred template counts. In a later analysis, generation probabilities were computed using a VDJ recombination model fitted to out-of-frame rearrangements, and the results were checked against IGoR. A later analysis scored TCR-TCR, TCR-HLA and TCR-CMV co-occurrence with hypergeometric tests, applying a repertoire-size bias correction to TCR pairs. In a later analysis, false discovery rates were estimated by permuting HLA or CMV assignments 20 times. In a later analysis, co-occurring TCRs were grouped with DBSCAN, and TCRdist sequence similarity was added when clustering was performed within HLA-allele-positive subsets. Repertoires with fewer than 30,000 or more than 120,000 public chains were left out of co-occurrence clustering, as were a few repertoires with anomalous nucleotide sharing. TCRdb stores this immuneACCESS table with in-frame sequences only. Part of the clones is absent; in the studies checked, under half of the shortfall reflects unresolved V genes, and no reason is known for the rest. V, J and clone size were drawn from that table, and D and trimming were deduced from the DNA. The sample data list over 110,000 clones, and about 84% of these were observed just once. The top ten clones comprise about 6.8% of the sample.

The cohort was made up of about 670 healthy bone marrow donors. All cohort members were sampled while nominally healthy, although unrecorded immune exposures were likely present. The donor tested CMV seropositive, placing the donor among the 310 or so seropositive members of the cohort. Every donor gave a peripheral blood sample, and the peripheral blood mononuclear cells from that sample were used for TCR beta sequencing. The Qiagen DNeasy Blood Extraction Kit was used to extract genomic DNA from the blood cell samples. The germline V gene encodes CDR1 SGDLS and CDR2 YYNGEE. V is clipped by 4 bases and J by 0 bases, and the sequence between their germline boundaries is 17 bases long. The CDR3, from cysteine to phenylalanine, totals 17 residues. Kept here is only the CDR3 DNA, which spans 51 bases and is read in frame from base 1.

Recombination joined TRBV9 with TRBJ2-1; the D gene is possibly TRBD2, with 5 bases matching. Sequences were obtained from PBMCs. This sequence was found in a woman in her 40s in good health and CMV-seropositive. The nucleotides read TGTGCCAGCAGCTTGAGGACCGGAACTAGCTCCTACAATGAGCAGTTCTTC. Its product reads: CASSLRTGTSSYNEQFF.